What follows is one T cell receptor beta chain and its context. Sequencing used immunoSEQ multiplex PCR; TCRdb keeps in-frame clones, though not all of them. The sample holds roughly 200,000 clones, roughly 84% seen once. V was cut by 1 base and J by 0 bases, with 9 bases left in between. This CDR3 is 15 amino acids long. Germline-derived CDR1 and CDR2 are MGHRA and YSYEKL. This entry belongs to a study of blood T cell repertoires in COVID-19. In the study overall: Collection of acute and convalescent COVID-19 samples took place in the United States, Italy and Spain.

The chain links TRBV4-1 to TRBJ1-1; a weak D match, TRBD1 (6 bases). This TCR derives from a human donor in a cohort sampled during active COVID-19. Sample: peripheral blood. The CDR3 DNA reads TGCGCCAGCAGCCAAGTTGGGGGCATGAACACTGAAGCTTTCTTT. Protein product: CASSQVGGMNTEAFF.